A selection of T cell receptor beta chains follows, all from one sample in a study of T cell changes during pregnancy in multiple sclerosis. Data came from immunoSEQ multiplex PCR; TCRdb stores just in-frame clones and leaves some out. The data show tens of thousands of clones, with less than 95% seen just once and around 2.5% held by the top ten. This sample comprised peripheral blood, obtained in the third trimester of pregnancy. The receptors were sampled from a female donor with multiple sclerosis, enrolled in a pregnancy study. CDR3s include the opening cysteine and the closing phenylalanine or tryptophan. D genes are given only for firm matches. The size of a clone is reported for some rows only, either as once, few or many, or as a class for expanded clones.

J gene	CDR3 length	clone size	V gene	D gene	CDR3 DNA	CDR3 protein
TRBJ2-6	16	few	TRBV5-1	TRBD1	TGCGCCAGCAGCTCCAGGGACAGCTCTGGGGCCAACGTCCTGACTTTC	CASSSRDSSGANVLTF
TRBJ1-5	14	NA	TRBV5-1	TRBD1	TGCGCCAGCAGCTTGAGACAGGGGGGTCAGCCCCAGCATTTT	CASSLRQGGQPQHF
TRBJ2-5	14	medium-sized	TRBV5-5	TRBD2	TGTGCCAGCTGGAAGCGGGAGGGACAAGAGACCCAGTACTTC	CASWKREGQETQYF
TRBJ2-5	15	NA	TRBV7-2	TRBD2	TGTGCCAGCTCAAAACAACCGGGACTAGTGGGGACCCAGTACTTC	CASSKQPGLVGTQYF
TRBJ2-1	17	once	TRBV5-1	TRBD2	TGCGCCAGCAGCTTTCTGACCGGGACTAGCGGGGACAATGAGCAGTTCTTC	CASSFLTGTSGDNEQFF
TRBJ2-1	15	once	TRBV4-1	TRBD2	TGCGCCAGCAGCCATGGACTAGCGGACCACAATGAGCAGTTCTTC	CASSHGLADHNEQFF
TRBJ2-3	15	NA	TRBV6-6	TRBD1	TGTGCCAGCAGCGACACAGGGGGCGCAACAGATACGCAGTATTTT	CASSDTGGATDTQYF
TRBJ2-6	16	NA	TRBV19	TRBD1	TGTGCCAGTAGTATTACAGGGGCGTCTGGGGCCAACGTCCTGACTTTC	CASSITGASGANVLTF
TRBJ2-1	16	once	TRBV27	NA	TGTGCCAGCAGTTCCGCTCGGAGGAGGGGACACAATGAGCAGTTCTTC	CASSSARRRGHNEQFF
TRBJ1-3	15	NA	TRBV5-4	NA	TGTGCCAGCAGCTTGGGACAGGAAGCTGGAAACACCATATATTTT	CASSLGQEAGNTIYF
TRBJ2-7	15	NA	TRBV9	NA	TGTGCCAGCAGCGTAGGCGGGCTAACCTTAAACGAGCAGTACTTC	CASSVGGLTLNEQYF
TRBJ2-5	14	NA	TRBV14	TRBD1	TGTGCCAGCAGCCCAACCCGAGGGGGCGGGACCCAGTACTTC	CASSPTRGGGTQYF
TRBJ1-5	16	NA	TRBV11-2	NA	TGTGCCAGCAGCTTGGGGCCGGGACATAAAAATCAGCCCCAGCATTTT	CASSLGPGHKNQPQHF
TRBJ1-1	13	NA	TRBV29-1	NA	TGCAGCGCCAGATCGGGGAAGAACACTGAAGCTTTCTTT	CSARSGKNTEAFF
TRBJ2-3	16	once	TRBV5-6	TRBD1	TGTGCCAGCAGCTCAGCCAGACAGGGCTACACAGATACGCAGTATTTT	CASSSARQGYTDTQYF
TRBJ1-2	16	NA	TRBV5-1	NA	TGCGCCAGCAGCTTGGGGGGGACTTCCGCCCGGGATGGCTACACCTTC	CASSLGGTSARDGYTF
TRBJ1-2	13	NA	TRBV6-5	NA	TGTGCCAGCATGGGGGAAGGGAGGAACGGCTACACCTTC	CASMGEGRNGYTF
TRBJ2-1	13	NA	TRBV9	TRBD1	TGTGCCAGCAGCGCGACAGGGGAAAATGAGCAGTTCTTC	CASSATGENEQFF
TRBJ2-7	18	once	TRBV25-1	NA	TGTGCCAGCAGTGAAATTTATCCCCCCAGCGATAGCTCCTACGAGCAGTACTTC	CASSEIYPPSDSSYEQYF
TRBJ2-3	15	NA	TRBV18	NA	TGTGCCAGCTCACCAACTAGAGGTATTGCAGATACGCAGTATTTT	CASSPTRGIADTQYF
TRBJ1-1	14	NA	TRBV5-1	TRBD1	TGCGCCAGCAGCCCCGACAGGGCGAACACTGAAGCTTTCTTT	CASSPDRANTEAFF
TRBJ2-1	15	NA	TRBV27	TRBD1	TGTGCCAGCAGAATCCGTCAGGGGGCAGGAGGTGAGCAGTTCTTC	CASRIRQGAGGEQFF
TRBJ1-5	16	NA	TRBV4-1	TRBD1	TGCGCCAGCAGCCAAGAGGAGGGGGCTCGGAATCAGCCCCAGCATTTT	CASSQEEGARNQPQHF
TRBJ1-1	13	NA	TRBV5-1	NA	TGCGCCTACAGACGGGACCGCGGGGGGGAAGCTTTCTTT	CAYRRDRGGEAFF
TRBJ2-5	14	NA	TRBV11-2	TRBD2	TGTGCCAGCAGCTTAGCGGGGGGGCACGAGACCCAGTACTTC	CASSLAGGHETQYF
TRBJ2-1	17	NA	TRBV5-4	TRBD2	TGTGCCAGCAGCCCCGGGACTAGCGGGGGACTAAACAATGAGCAGTTCTTC	CASSPGTSGGLNNEQFF
TRBJ2-5	15	NA	TRBV2	TRBD2	TGTGCCAGCAGTGAAATAGCGGGGGGTGGGGAGACCCAGTACTTC	CASSEIAGGGETQYF
TRBJ1-3	16	NA	TRBV18	NA	TGTGCCAGCTCAAAGGGGCTAGGCAGCTCTGGAAACACCATATATTTT	CASSKGLGSSGNTIYF
TRBJ1-1	16	NA	TRBV5-1	NA	TGCGCCAGCAGCTTGTTCGGCGCCGGCGCGGGCACTGAAGCTTTCTTT	CASSLFGAGAGTEAFF
TRBJ2-5	16	NA	TRBV25-1	TRBD2	TGTGCCAGCAGTGAATCTAGCGGGGGGTTTCGGGAGACCCAGTACTTC	CASSESSGGFRETQYF
TRBJ1-4	16	NA	TRBV5-1	NA	TGCGCCAGCAGCTGGGCAATACAGGGACGAATTGAAAAACTGTTTTTT	CASSWAIQGRIEKLFF
TRBJ1-6	12	NA	TRBV27	NA	TGTGCCAGCAGTCCCCTTCACTTGGCCCTCCACTTT	CASSPLHLALHF
TRBJ1-2	14	NA	TRBV21-1	NA	TGTGCCAGCAGCATTGGACAGGGGTCCTATGGCTACACCTTC	CASSIGQGSYGYTF
TRBJ2-7	10	NA	TRBV27	NA	TGTGCCAGCGGCACCTACGAGCAGTACTTC	CASGTYEQYF
TRBJ1-1	10	NA	TRBV6-6	NA	TGTGCCAGCATTGGGGGGGGAGCTTTCTTT	CASIGGGAFF
TRBJ2-7	14	NA	TRBV18	NA	TGTGCCAGCTCACCAAGGCAGGGAGGCCACGAGCAGTACTTC	CASSPRQGGHEQYF
TRBJ1-3	13	NA	TRBV5-5	NA	TGTGCCAGCAGCTTAGACAGTGGAAACACCATATATTTT	CASSLDSGNTIYF
TRBJ2-2	15	once	TRBV10-3	TRBD1	TGTGCCATCAGTGAAGGACAGGGGTCGGCCGGGGAGCTGTTTTTT	CAISEGQGSAGELFF
TRBJ2-4	15	NA	TRBV6-6	TRBD1	TGTGCCAGCAGTTCTCCAGGGACAGGGGAGGACATTCAGTACTTC	CASSSPGTGEDIQYF
TRBJ2-3	17	once	TRBV11-2	TRBD2	TGTGCCAGCAGCTTCGTCCCGGGAGGGGATATTCCAGATACGCAGTATTTT	CASSFVPGGDIPDTQYF
TRBJ1-2	13	NA	TRBV5-1	NA	TGCGCCAGCAGCTTACAGGGTAACTATGGCTACACCTTC	CASSLQGNYGYTF
TRBJ2-5	16	NA	TRBV5-1	NA	TGCGCCAGCAGCTTGGGTCAGGGGTTGGGACAAGAGACCCAGTACTTC	CASSLGQGLGQETQYF
TRBJ1-2	15	NA	TRBV9	TRBD1	TGTGCCAGCAGCGGCCCCCAGGGACAGGGGTATGGCTACACCTTC	CASSGPQGQGYGYTF
TRBJ1-5	17	NA	TRBV7-3	TRBD1	TGTGCCAGCAGCTCCTCGCAGAGGGGGCAGAGCAATCAGCCCCAGCATTTT	CASSSSQRGQSNQPQHF
TRBJ1-4	15	NA	TRBV5-6	NA	TGTGCCAGCAGCTTCAGACAGGCAACTAATGAAAAACTGTTTTTT	CASSFRQATNEKLFF
TRBJ2-7	15	NA	TRBV29-1	TRBD1	TGCAGCGTTTTCCCTACAGGGGCCTTCCCCTACGAGCAGTACTTC	CSVFPTGAFPYEQYF
TRBJ1-1	13	NA	TRBV19	TRBD1	TGTGCCAGTAGGGAGGACAGGGTATCTGAAGCTTTCTTT	CASREDRVSEAFF
TRBJ1-2	12	NA	TRBV7-9	NA	TGTGCCAGCAGCCGCATTGAGGAAGGCTACACCTTC	CASSRIEEGYTF
TRBJ2-7	14	NA	TRBV6-1	NA	TGTGCCAGCAGTGCAACTAGCTTCTCCCACGAGCAGTACTTC	CASSATSFSHEQYF
TRBJ2-7	13	NA	TRBV27	NA	TGTGCCAGCAGTTTATCGCTGGGAGCCGAGCAGTACTTC	CASSLSLGAEQYF
TRBJ1-2	13	NA	TRBV7-2	NA	TGTGCCAGCAGCTCCGCAGGGCTATATGGCTACACCTTC	CASSSAGLYGYTF
TRBJ2-7	15	NA	TRBV9	TRBD1	TGTGCCAGCAGCGTAGGAGGACAGGGCTCCTACGAGCAGTACTTC	CASSVGGQGSYEQYF
TRBJ2-5	14	NA	TRBV5-4	TRBD2	TGTGCCAGCAGCTTCGAGCGGGGGAGTGAGACCCAGTACTTC	CASSFERGSETQYF
TRBJ2-3	14	NA	TRBV9	NA	TGTGCCAGCAGCCGGGGGTATAGCACAGATACGCAGTATTTT	CASSRGYSTDTQYF
TRBJ2-5	15	NA	TRBV7-6	NA	TGTGCCAGCAGCTTAGTAAGGGGGATTCAAGAGACCCAGTACTTC	CASSLVRGIQETQYF
TRBJ2-1	15	NA	TRBV6-1	TRBD2	TGTGCCAGCCGAATGGGAGGGGTCCCTTACAATGAGCAGTTCTTC	CASRMGGVPYNEQFF
TRBJ2-3	13	NA	TRBV7-3	NA	TGTGCCAGCAGCGGTTCCGGGGGAGATACGCAGTATTTT	CASSGSGGDTQYF